This TCR beta chain was sequenced in a study of T cells expressing NK-cell markers. Across the study: According to the study, TCR beta repertoires originated from sorted CD3+CD56+NKG2C+, CD3+CD56+NKG2C- and CD3+CD56-NKG2C+ T cells.

TCRdb re-called the 5' RACE reads and catalogs CDR3 proteins one per entry, DNA excluded. The repertoire shows about 400,000 distinct CDR3 sequences; the top ten hold about 10%. As regards this clonotype: Its antigen is unidentified.

CDR1 and CDR2 from the germline V gene are MNHEY and SMNVEV (reference sequence). The CDR3 is 17 amino acids. General study results and limits: For four donors, these clonotypes were likewise the leading ones in the CD3+CD56-NKG2C+ fraction.

This clonotype was sampled from a woman in her forties or fifties in good health. The material sequenced was blood T cells: a sorted CD56 or NKG2C T cell subset, CD4+ or CD8+ T cells, or bulk PBMC T cells (not recorded which). The chain recombines TRBV27 with TRBJ2-1; checking the TCRdb D call of TRBD2 is not possible without DNA. CDR3 loop: CASSFFLRTSALNEQFF.